The 8 T cell receptor beta chains listed next were all sequenced from one sample in a study of glioma-infiltrating T cells. The iRepertoire nested amplicon-rescue multiplex PCR amplified TCR alpha and beta CDR3s from RNA. In TCRdb, the multiplex PCR reads were re-called with MiXCR into one record per CDR3 protein. The sample has about 380,000 distinct CDR3 sequences, roughly two fifths seen once. The source material was glioma tissue, nonneoplastic brain tissue, or PBMCs (not recorded which). These receptors were obtained from a human donor with low-grade glioma or glioblastoma, undergoing nonglioma brain surgery, or in good health (not recorded which).

This clonotype came up once. The chain is built from TRBV29-1 and TRBJ2-1; D gene uncertain. CDR3 size: 13 residues. Trimming stripped 5 bases from V and 7 bases from J, with 15 bases between. Germline CDR1 and CDR2: SQVTM and ANQGSEA. The CDR3 spells CSVQNRLRNEQFF. The CDR3 nucleotides are TGCAGCGTTCAGAACCGCTTAAGGAATGAGCAGTTCTTC.

This clonotype was found a few times. This chain connects TRBV20-1 to TRBJ2-1; D tentatively fits TRBD1 or TRBD2 (5 bases each). This CDR3 is 11 amino acids long. Trimming took off 5 bases at V and 12 bases at J, with 14 bases between the two ends. Germline lookup yields CDR1 DFQATT and CDR2 SNEGSKA (reference sequence). CDR3: CSASSRDGQFF. The CDR3 DNA reads as TGCAGTGCTTCCAGCCGGGACGGGCAGTTCTTC.

This clonotype was counted a few times. The chain links TRBV6-2 or TRBV6-3 to TRBJ1-3, with 7 bases that match TRBD1. After removal of 8 bases from V and 3 bases from J, the junction contained 7 bases not matched to a gene. The CDR3 is 14 amino acids. Germline V lookup: CDR1 MNHEY, CDR2 SVGEGT. The CDR3 coding sequence is TGTGCCAGCGCCGGGACAGCTTATGGAAACACCATATATTTT. It translates to CASAGTAYGNTIYF.

In this sample, this clonotype turned up a few times. The chain has TRBV5-1 and TRBJ1-1; 7 bases are a match to TRBD1. The V gene's germline CDR1 is SGHRS and CDR2 YFSETQ. V was pared by 2 bases and J by 4 bases, with 5 bases of the junction left unmatched. This CDR3 is 14 amino acids long. CDR3 sequence: CASSLIPGGTEAFF. The CDR3 DNA sequence: TGCGCCAGCAGCTTAATACCAGGGGGCACTGAAGCTTTCTTT.

The chain recombines TRBV7-8 with TRBJ2-7; the D gene is possibly TRBD2 (5 bases). The V and J ends lost 4 bases and 5 bases respectively, with 21 bases between them. The CDR3 extends over 16 amino acids. Germline lookup yields CDR1 SGHVS and CDR2 FQNEAQ. The CDR3, as DNA: TGTGCCAGCAGCTCGATGGACTTTGGTTTGAGAAACGAGCAGTACTTC. It encodes CASSSMDFGLRNEQYF.

Remarks on this clonotype: A junction boundary mismatches the germline segment, possibly from a read error. The genes are TRBV28 and TRBJ2-5; tentative D call: TRBD1 (5 bases). The CDR3 is 14 amino acids. Germline values: CDR1 MDHEN, CDR2 SYDVKM. CDR3 sequence (DNA): TGTGCCAGCAGCTTCCAGGGTGGTGCGGAGACCAAGTACTTC. Translated: CASSFQGGAETKYF.

This sequence joins TRBV4-1 and TRBJ2-7; 8 nucleotides line up with TRBD1. The CDR3 has 14 residues. V dropped 1 base and J dropped 4; count of bases not matched to a gene: 3. Germline CDR1 reads MGHRA; CDR2 reads YSYEKL. This chain's CDR3 is CASSQVRQGYEQYF. The DNA of the CDR3 is TGCGCCAGCAGCCAAGTTAGACAGGGGTACGAGCAGTACTTC.

The CDR3 region is CASSFRTGLTGELFF. The CDR3 DNA reads as TGTGCCAGCAGTTTCCGGACAGGCCTCACCGGGGAGCTGTTTTTT. This chain links TRBV28 with TRBJ2-2, with 7 bases matching TRBD1. V was pared by 3 bases and J by 4 bases, with 5 bases of the junction left unmatched. This CDR3 has 15 amino acids. The V gene's germline CDR1 is MDHEN and CDR2 SYDVKM.